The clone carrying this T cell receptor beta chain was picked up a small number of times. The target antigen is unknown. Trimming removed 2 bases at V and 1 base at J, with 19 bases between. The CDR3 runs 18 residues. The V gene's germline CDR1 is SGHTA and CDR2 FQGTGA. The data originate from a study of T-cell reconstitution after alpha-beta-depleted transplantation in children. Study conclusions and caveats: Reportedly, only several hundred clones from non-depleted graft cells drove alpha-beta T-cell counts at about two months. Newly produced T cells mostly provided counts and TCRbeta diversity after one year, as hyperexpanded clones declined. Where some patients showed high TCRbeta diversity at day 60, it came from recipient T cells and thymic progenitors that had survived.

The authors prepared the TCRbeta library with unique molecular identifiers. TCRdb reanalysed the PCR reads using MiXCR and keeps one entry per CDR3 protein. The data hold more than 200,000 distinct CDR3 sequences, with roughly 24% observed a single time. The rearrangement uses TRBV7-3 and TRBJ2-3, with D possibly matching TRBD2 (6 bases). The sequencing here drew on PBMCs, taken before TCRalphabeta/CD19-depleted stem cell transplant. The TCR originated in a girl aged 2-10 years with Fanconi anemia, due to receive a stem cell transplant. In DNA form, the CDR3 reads TGTGCCAGCAGCTTAGGGTGGACGGGCGGGGTAGGCACAGATACGCAGTATTTT. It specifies CASSLGWTGGVGTDTQYF.